This TCR beta chain was obtained from a study of shared clonotypes between healthy human individuals. Findings and limits, study-wide: What rarefaction showed was incomplete sorted-subset sequencing despite large depth. Only blood underwent sampling, and tissue repertoires likely differ.

Authors' analysis steps: ImmunoSEQ supplied junction-only sequences lacking quality scores, so filtering was different. The repertoire was sequenced with immunoSEQ multiplex PCR; TCRdb's copy has only in-frame clones and lacks some. V, J and clone size are taken as reported in that table, and D and trimming were inferred from the DNA itself. The sample lists about 1.5 million clones, 95% to 99% occurring once. About this clone itself: Its antigen is still unknown. In the same sample, other DNA sequences code for this CDR3.

The length of the CDR3 is 15 residues. The V segment lost 4 bases and the J segment 6 bases; nucleotides outside the gene matches: 4. The V gene's germline CDR1 is SGHRS and CDR2 YFSETQ. This clonotype originated in a man in his thirties or forties in good health. This chain connects TRBV5-1 to TRBJ2-1; TRBD2 matches at 13 bases. Sequencing was carried out using naive CD4+ T cells sorted from blood. Sample subset: CD45RA+ positively selected. CDR3 DNA sequence: TGCGCCAGCAGCCTAGGACTAGCGGGAGTCAATGAGCAGTTCTTC. This sequence encodes CASSLGLAGVNEQFF.